This T cell receptor beta chain was identified in a study of tumor-infiltrating lymphocytes in oesophageal squamous cell carcinoma. This clonotype has just one count. From the PCR reads, TCRdb called clonotypes with MiXCR, one entry per CDR3 protein. The table shows roughly 20,000 distinct CDR3 sequences, with around two fifths occurring only once. CDR3 size: 15 residues. J gave up 2 bases and V 4 bases, and 5 bases lay outside the gene matches. CDR1 is SGHRS and CDR2 is YFSETQ in the germline V gene. This chain links TRBV5-1 with TRBJ2-2; 7 nucleotides line up with TRBD1. The sample consisted of esophageal tumor tissue. This clonotype was obtained from a male donor with esophageal squamous cell carcinoma. CDR3 nucleotide sequence: TGCGCCAGCAGCCCCCGGGACAGTAACACCGGGGAGCTGTTTTTT. Its translation is CASSPRDSNTGELFF.